The clone carrying this T cell receptor (beta chain) was counted a few times. Antigen: not known. The sample belongs to a study of cytomegalovirus exposure and HLA in healthy donors. Findings and limits, study-wide: Follow-up analysis found HLA locus-dependent TCR association rates, highest for DRB1 and lowest for HLA-C. A later analysis found most CMV-associated TCR beta chains apparently HLA-restricted.

PCR was performed using 60 Vbeta and 13 Jbeta primers. Clones were read by immunoSEQ multiplex PCR, and TCRdb kept only the in-frame ones, dropping some. This sample yields 63,000 or so clones, of which roughly two thirds are seen a single time; about 5.7% belongs to the top ten. After removal of 1 base from V and 2 bases from J, the junction contained 5 bases not matched to a gene. This CDR3 has 16 amino acids. CDR1 and CDR2 (germline): GTSNPN, SVGIG (reference sequence). V is TRBV30 and J is TRBJ1-5; TRBD1 agrees at 10 bases. Sequencing was performed on PBMCs. The receptor was isolated from a middle-aged man in good health and CMV-seronegative. The CDR3 loop is CAWSGPGTGGNQPQHF. The CDR3 bases are TGTGCCTGGAGTGGCCCCGGGACAGGGGGCAATCAGCCCCAGCATTTT.